These 9 T cell receptor beta chains were sequenced from one sample in a study of cytomegalovirus exposure and HLA in healthy donors. Both 60 Vbeta primers and 13 Jbeta primers went into the PCR. Profiling relied on immunoSEQ multiplex PCR, and the TCRdb table lists in-frame clones only, not all of them. The data show 310,000 or so clones, 70% to 90% seen once. Sequences were obtained from PBMCs. The origin of the receptors is a young woman in good health and CMV-seronegative.

J is TRBJ2-2 and V is TRBV6-5; perhaps TRBD1 as D (6 bases). The CDR3 runs 14 residues. V was shortened by 8 bases and J by 1 base, with 11 bases between the two germline ends. Germline CDR1 is MNHEY and CDR2 is SVGAGI. The CDR3 reads CASGGRENTGELFF. The CDR3 DNA is TGTGCCAGCGGGGGCAGGGAGAACACCGGGGAGCTGTTTTTT.

In its sample, this clone was seen once. CDR3 DNA: TGTGCCAGCAGTTTATCGCGGACAGGGGTCACAGATACGCAGTATTTT. This codes for CASSLSRTGVTDTQYF. V gene TRBV27 combines with J gene TRBJ2-3; TRBD1 aligns across 9 bases. This CDR3 is built from 16 residues. V shed 0 bases, J shed 2 bases, and the junction held 3 bases outside the gene matches. The germline V gene encodes CDR1 MNHEY and CDR2 SMNVEV (reference sequence).

The CDR3 reads CASSQGRRALSPLHF. The CDR3 region has the DNA TGCGCCAGCAGCCAAGGTCGCAGGGCCCTTTCACCCCTCCACTTT. This chain links TRBV4-1 with TRBJ1-6, with D possibly being TRBD1 (5 bases). Per germline, CDR1 MGHRA and CDR2 YSYEKL. The CDR3 has 15 amino acids. V dropped 1 base and J dropped 9 bases, with 13 bases sitting between them.

J is TRBJ1-4 and V is TRBV6-5; perhaps TRBD1 as D (5 bases). V lost 6 bases, J lost 8 bases, and 19 bases lay in between. The germline V gene has CDR1 MNHEY and CDR2 SVGAGI. The CDR3 runs 15 residues. The CDR3 DNA follows: TGTGCCAGCAGCAGTAACGTGGGGGGTTGGGAAAAACTGTTTTTT. Protein product: CASSSNVGGWEKLFF.

This chain links TRBV9 with TRBJ2-5, with TRBD1 matching over 8 bases. The CDR3 contains 15 residues. The germline gives CDR1 SGDLS, CDR2 YYNGEE. Germline trimming cut 4 bases from V and 5 bases from J; bases unmatched to any gene: 10. CDR3 sequence: CASSSRQGTAETQYF. The CDR3 DNA reads as TGTGCCAGCAGCAGCCGACAGGGGACGGCGGAGACCCAGTACTTC.

The chain couples TRBV11-2 to TRBJ1-2; D unclear. V lost 0 bases to trimming and J lost 1 base, with 6 bases between them. The CDR3 is 14 amino acids. Per the germline V gene, CDR1 is SGHAT and CDR2 is FQNNGV. The CDR3 DNA sequence: TGTGCCAGCAGCTTAGAACAGATTAACTATGGCTACACCTTC. Encoded protein: CASSLEQINYGYTF.

The sample holds a few counts of this clone. V and J are TRBV6-5 and TRBJ1-3, with unresolved D. Germline V gives CDR1 MNHEY, CDR2 SVGAGI. V shed 4 bases and J shed 1 base, with 8 bases lying between them. This CDR3 region has 14 residues. CDR3 sequence: CASSSAGSGNTIYF. CDR3 bases: TGTGCCAGCAGTTCGGCGGGGTCTGGAAACACCATATATTTT.

As DNA, the CDR3 is TGTGCCAGCAGTGCCCCGGGACTAGCAGGGGTTCATGGGCAGTTCTTC. This gives the protein CASSAPGLAGVHGQFF. V usage is TRBV2 and J usage is TRBJ2-1; the match to TRBD2 covers 9 bases. The V and J ends lost 4 bases and 12 bases, in that order; junction bases with no gene match: 16. Germline V gives CDR1 SNHLY, CDR2 FYNNEI. The CDR3 is made up of 16 amino acids. Full variable domain (missing parts from reference TRBV2 and TRBJ2-1): EPEVTQTPSHQVTQMGQEVILRCVPISNHLYFYWYRQILGQKVEFLVSFYNNEISEKSEIFDDQFSVERPDGSNFTLKIRSTKLEDSAMYFCASSAPGLAGVHGQFFGPGTRLTVL.

The chain combines TRBV2 with TRBJ2-3; TRBD2 aligns across 11 bases. The V gene end was trimmed by 4 bases and the J gene end by 1 base; junction bases not matched to a gene: 1. The CDR3 spans 15 residues. Germline-derived CDR1 and CDR2 are SNHLY and FYNNEI. DNA of the CDR3: TGTGCCAGCAGTGTTAGCGGGGGGGGCACAGATACGCAGTATTTT. Protein: CASSVSGGGTDTQYF.